The source of this T cell receptor beta chain is a study of T cells in Graves' hyperthyroidism and ophthalmopathy. RNA transcripts were the template for amplifying TCR beta CDR3 regions. Researchers ran a first-round RT-PCR on the TCR CDR3 using the HTBI primer set. TCRdb analysed the multiplex PCR reads with MiXCR anew, one entry per CDR3 protein. The sample shows roughly 500,000 distinct CDR3 sequences, approximately 23% of them seen only once. The CDR3 consists of 14 residues. Germline CDR1 reads KGHSH; CDR2 reads LQKENI. Trimming left V 6 bases short and J 1 base short, with 12 bases between. This clonotype came up a few times.

The clonotype was recovered from a woman aged 70-85 years with Graves' ophthalmopathy. This chain connects TRBV18 to TRBJ1-1, with D perhaps matching TRBD1 (5 bases). Sequenced: blood. CDR3 sequence: CASSASTGNTEAFF. CDR3 sequence (DNA): TGTGCCAGCTCCGCAAGTACAGGGAACACTGAAGCTTTCTTT.